This T cell receptor (beta chain) emerged from a study of identical twins (dated by TCRdb to between 2015 and 2016). Looking at the study overall: To test whether fetal clonotypes persist, the study used deep sequencing on TCR alpha and beta repertoires from monozygotic twins, unrelated adults of various ages, and cord blood. To rule out contamination, the twin experiments were replicated at different times with different library preparation protocols.

General findings and caveats noted by the study authors: Invariant T cells such as MAIT and iNKT could partly confound zero-insertion analyses, although diverse VJ usage argued against such confounding for most clonotypes. Abundant cord blood beta clonotypes had fewer insertions, young adult naive repertoires showed a similar but weaker trend, and memory repertoires showed no such trend. In monozygotic twins, out-of-frame TCR alpha sharing was systematically underestimated by recombination models, although the models agreed with sharing between unrelated individuals. In beta out-of-frame sequences, excess twin sharing was weaker, because having fewer shared sequences lowered the signal-to-noise ratio. Compared with coincidental sharing between unrelated individuals, out-of-frame TCR alpha sequences shared between twins had an excess of sequences with low generation probability. Conclusions relied on cross-sectional statistical analysis, since the same donors could not be followed over many years.

This clonotype was picked up many times. Its antigen is not yet known. It has no much larger one-base neighbor in the sample; base qualities were not kept. Library preparation was by 5' RACE. The listed sequencing device is Illumina HiSeq 2000. A universal primer binding site was added through template switching, and the final cDNA carried a unique molecular identifier so that TCR cDNA molecules could be counted accurately. Specific primers in the conserved constant-segment region were used to synthesize first-strand cDNA for TCR alpha and beta chains. To control for contamination, each cDNA library was double barcoded with a SMART-Mk sample barcode plus Illumina barcodes. TruSeq adapter sequences along with Illumina sample barcodes were introduced in two successive PCR steps. The Illumina HiSeq platform was used with custom primers to sequence TCR alpha and beta cDNA libraries. The source study handled its data this way. MiGEC processed the raw reads to extract unique molecular identifiers, while MiXCR was used to determine the CDR3 positions. For each individual, recombination models were inferred using an EM algorithm with the repgenHMM and IGoR tools. The analysis of shared clonotypes was done with the tcR package in R, with sharing normalized by the product of cloneset sizes. To study raw recombination without the effects of thymic and clonal selection, out-of-frame nonproductive sequences were analyzed. TCRdb reprocessing: public reads trimmed at Q25 with fastp, clones called with MiXCR, in-frame beta chains kept. Rows matching on CDR3 protein sequence are summarized as one entry with the most common DNA and genes. The V and J calls were determined by TCRdb, not by the authors. This sample holds a few hundred thousand distinct CDR3 sequences; around a tenth were observed only once. The ten most abundant clones make up under 3% of the sample.

The CDR3 covers 12 residues, taking in both the cysteine and the phenylalanine. Only the CDR3 portion is preserved as DNA: 36 bases, with reading frame beginning at the first base. V is reduced by 5 bases and J by 4 bases, leaving a spacing of 11 bases between them. The germline V gene supplies CDR1 SQVTM and CDR2 ANQGSEA. Every donor was a healthy Caucasian. Three pairs of female monozygotic twins, all aged roughly 18 to 29 years, were included in the twin cohort. The RNA used for TCR libraries was isolated from peripheral blood mononuclear cells. The data also belong to a second study, concerning yellow fever vaccine responses in identical twins. Looking at the second paper: The T cell response to vaccination in identical twins was reported by the authors to appear partly convergent and partly personalized. Focusing on identical twins, the study followed the T cell clones that responded to the vaccine, and did so with precision.

The material sequenced was PBMCs. Recombination linked TRBV29-1 to TRBJ2-5, and perhaps TRBD1 as D gene, on 7 matching bases. This TCR was recovered from a woman aged 18 to 35 in good health. CDR3 sequence: CSVRQGGETQYF. In nucleotides, the sequence is TGCAGCGTTCGACAGGGAGGAGAGACCCAGTACTTC.